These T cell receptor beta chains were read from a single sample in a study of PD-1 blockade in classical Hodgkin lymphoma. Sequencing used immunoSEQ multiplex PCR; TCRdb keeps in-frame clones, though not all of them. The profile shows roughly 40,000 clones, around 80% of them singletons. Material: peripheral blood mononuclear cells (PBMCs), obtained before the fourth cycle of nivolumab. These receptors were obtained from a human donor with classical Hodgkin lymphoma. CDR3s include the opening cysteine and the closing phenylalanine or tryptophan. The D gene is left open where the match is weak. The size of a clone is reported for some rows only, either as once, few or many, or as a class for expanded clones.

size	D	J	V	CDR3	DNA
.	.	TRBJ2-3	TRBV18	CASSPLGGDTQYF	TGTGCCAGCTCACCCCTCGGGGGAGATACGCAGTATTTT
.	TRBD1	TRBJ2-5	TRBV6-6	CASSWDRVEETQYF	TGTGCCAGCAGTTGGGACAGGGTTGAAGAGACCCAGTACTTC
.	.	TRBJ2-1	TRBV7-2	CASILGSYNEQFF	TGTGCCAGCATCCTAGGATCCTACAATGAGCAGTTCTTC
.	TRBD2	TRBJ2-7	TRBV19	CASSRTSGGREQYF	TGTGCCAGTAGTCGGACTAGCGGGGGCCGGGAGCAGTACTTC
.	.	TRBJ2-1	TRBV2	CVGTGGLSYNEQFF	TGTGTCGGCACTGGGGGGTTAAGCTACAATGAGCAGTTCTTC
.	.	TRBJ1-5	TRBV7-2	CASSSRVAGNQPQHF	TGTGCCAGCAGTTCAAGGGTCGCGGGCAATCAGCCCCAGCATTTT
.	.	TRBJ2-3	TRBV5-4	CASSFLPLGRAEDTQYF	TGTGCCAGCAGCTTTCTTCCTCTAGGCAGGGCGGAAGATACGCAGTATTTT
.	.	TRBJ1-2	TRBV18	CASSPSGGYGYTF	TGTGCCAGCTCACCGAGTGGGGGCTATGGCTACACCTTC
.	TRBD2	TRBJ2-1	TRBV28	CASSTRSGGAFSYNEQFF	TGTGCCAGCAGCACCCGTAGCGGGGGGGCTTTCTCCTACAATGAGCAGTTCTTC
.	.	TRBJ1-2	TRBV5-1	CASSPSGSSNYGYTF	TGCGCCAGCAGTCCCTCGGGCAGTTCTAACTATGGCTACACCTTC
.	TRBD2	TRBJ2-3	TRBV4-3	CASSQDPASGGADTQYF	TGCGCCAGCAGCCAAGATCCCGCTAGCGGGGGAGCAGATACGCAGTATTTT
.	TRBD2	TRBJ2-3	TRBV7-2	CASSLASGGRRDTQYF	TGTGCCAGCAGCTTAGCTTCGGGGGGGAGGAGGGATACGCAGTATTTT
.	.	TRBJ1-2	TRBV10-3	CAISEGRHYGYTF	TGTGCCATCAGTGAGGGCAGGCACTATGGCTACACCTTC
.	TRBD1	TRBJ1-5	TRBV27	CASSRTGIQPQHF	TGTGCCAGCAGTCGGACAGGGATTCAGCCCCAGCATTTT
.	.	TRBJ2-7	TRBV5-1	CASSLEAGSTYEQYF	TGCGCCAGCAGCTTGGAGGCAGGGTCTACCTACGAGCAGTACTTC
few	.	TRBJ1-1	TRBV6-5	CASSYVAGTEAFF	TGTGCCAGCAGTTACGTGGCGGGCACTGAAGCTTTCTTT
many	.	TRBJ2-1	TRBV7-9	CASSLHDRGFLSEQFF	TGTGCCAGCAGCTTACATGACCGGGGGTTTCTTAGTGAGCAGTTCTTC
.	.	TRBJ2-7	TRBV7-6	CASSPRRGHDEQYF	TGTGCCAGCAGCCCCCGGAGGGGGCACGACGAGCAGTACTTC
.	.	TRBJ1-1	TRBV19	CASSIQGQNTEAFF	TGTGCCAGTAGTATTCAGGGACAGAACACTGAAGCTTTCTTT
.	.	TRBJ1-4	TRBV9	CASSVGLATNEKLFF	TGTGCCAGCAGCGTAGGTCTTGCAACTAATGAAAAACTGTTTTTT
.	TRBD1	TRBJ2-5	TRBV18	CASSPRSQGGQETQYF	TGTGCCAGCTCACCCCGCTCACAGGGGGGCCAAGAGACCCAGTACTTC
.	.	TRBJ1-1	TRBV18	CASSPPGYTEAFF	TGTGCCAGCTCACCACCGGGGTACACTGAAGCTTTCTTT
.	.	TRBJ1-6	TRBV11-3	CASSSTGSPLHF	TGTGCCAGCAGTAGTACAGGTTCACCCCTCCACTTT
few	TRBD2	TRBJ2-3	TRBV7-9	CASSIGSSGGTDTQYF	TGTGCCAGCAGCATTGGGAGTAGCGGGGGCACAGATACGCAGTATTTT
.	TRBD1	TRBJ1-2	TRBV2	CASSDKGTGGRYTF	TGTGCCAGCAGTGATAAGGGGACAGGGGGTCGCTACACCTTC
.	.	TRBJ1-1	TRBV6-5	CASRHKQGSEAFF	TGTGCCAGCAGGCATAAACAGGGATCCGAAGCTTTCTTT
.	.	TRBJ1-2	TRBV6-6	CASSSSGTWDGYTF	TGTGCCAGCAGTTCCTCCGGGACGTGGGATGGCTACACCTTC
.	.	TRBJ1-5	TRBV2	CASRPGSGGQPQHF	TGTGCCAGCCGCCCGGGATCGGGGGGGCAGCCCCAGCATTTT
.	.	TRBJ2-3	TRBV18	CASSNRQHPSTDTQYF	TGTGCCAGCTCAAACCGACAGCACCCTAGCACAGATACGCAGTATTTT